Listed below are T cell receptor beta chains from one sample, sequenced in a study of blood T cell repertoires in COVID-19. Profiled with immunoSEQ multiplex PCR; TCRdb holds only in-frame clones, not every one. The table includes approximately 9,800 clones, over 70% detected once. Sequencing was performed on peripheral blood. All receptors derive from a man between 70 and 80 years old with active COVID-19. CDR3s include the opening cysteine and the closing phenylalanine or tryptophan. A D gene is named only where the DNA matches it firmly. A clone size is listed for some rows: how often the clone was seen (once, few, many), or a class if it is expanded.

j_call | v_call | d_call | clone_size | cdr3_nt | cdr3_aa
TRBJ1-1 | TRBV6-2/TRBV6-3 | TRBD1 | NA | TGTGCCAGCAGCCCGCGACAGGGGGCGCTTTTGAACACTGAAGCTTTCTTT | CASSPRQGALLNTEAFF
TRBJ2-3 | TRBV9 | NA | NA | TGTGCCAGCAGCGTAGACCCCGGGAGTGATACGCAGTATTTT | CASSVDPGSDTQYF
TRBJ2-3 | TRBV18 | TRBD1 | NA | TGTGCCAGCTCAGGTGGACAGGGTTCAACAGATACGCAGTATTTT | CASSGGQGSTDTQYF
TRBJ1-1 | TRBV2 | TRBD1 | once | TGTGCCAGCAGAGGACAGGGGTGGGGAGCTTTCTTT | CASRGQGWGAFF
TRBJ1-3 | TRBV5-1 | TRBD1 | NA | TGCGCCAGCAGCTCGTGGACAGGGACCTCTGGAAACACCATATATTTT | CASSSWTGTSGNTIYF
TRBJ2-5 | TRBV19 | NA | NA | TGTGCCAGTAGTATAGACAGGGGAATTAAAGAGACCCAGTACTTC | CASSIDRGIKETQYF
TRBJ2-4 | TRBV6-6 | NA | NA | TGTGCCAGCAGTAGGGTACAGGGCATTCAGTACTTC | CASSRVQGIQYF
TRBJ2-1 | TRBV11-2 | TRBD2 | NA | TGTGCCAGCAGCCAACAGACTAGCGGGTCACACAATGAGCAGTTCTTC | CASSQQTSGSHNEQFF
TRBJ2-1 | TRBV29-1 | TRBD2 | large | TGCAGCTTGGGACTATACAATGAGCAGTTCTTC | CSLGLYNEQFF
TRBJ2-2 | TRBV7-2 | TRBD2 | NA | TGTGCCAGCAGCCCCCGGACTAGCGGGGCCCCGAGGTCCGGGGAGCTGTTTTTT | CASSPRTSGAPRSGELFF
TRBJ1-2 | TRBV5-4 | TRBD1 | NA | TGTGCCAGCAGCCCCGGGACAGCTAACTATGGCTACACCTTC | CASSPGTANYGYTF
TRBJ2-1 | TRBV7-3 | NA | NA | TGTGCCAGCAGCTTAGGCCAGGGCCACAATGAGCAGTTCTTC | CASSLGQGHNEQFF
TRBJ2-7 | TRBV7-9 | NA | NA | TGTGCCAGCAGCTTCAACTACGAGCAGTACTTC | CASSFNYEQYF
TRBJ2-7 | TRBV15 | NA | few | TGTGCCACCAGCAGTCTGGGCACAGCGCAGGGAGGCAACGAGCAGTACTTC | CATSSLGTAQGGNEQYF
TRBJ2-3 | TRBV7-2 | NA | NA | TGTGCCAGCAGCCTGAAAATAGGGGCGCAGTATTTT | CASSLKIGAQYF
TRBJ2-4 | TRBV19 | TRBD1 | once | TGTGCCAGTAGTAAAGCGGGACAGGGTGGAATCAATAACATTCAGTACTTC | CASSKAGQGGINNIQYF
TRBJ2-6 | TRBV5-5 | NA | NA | TGTGCCAGCAGCCCCTCTATAATTTTGTCTACTGGGGCCAACGTCCTGACTTTC | CASSPSIILSTGANVLTF
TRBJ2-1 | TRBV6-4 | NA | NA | TGTGCCAGCAGTGGCGGCTACAATGAGCAGTTCTTC | CASSGGYNEQFF
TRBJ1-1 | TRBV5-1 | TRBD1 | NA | TGCGCCAGCAGCTCCAGGGGGGACACGGACACTGAAGCTTTCTTT | CASSSRGDTDTEAFF
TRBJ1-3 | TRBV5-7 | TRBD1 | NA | TGTGCCAGCAGCCAGGAGGGGGCGCTTGGAAACACCATATATTTT | CASSQEGALGNTIYF
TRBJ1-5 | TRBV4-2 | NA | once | TGTGCCAGCAGCCAAGACAGGGCAAATCAGCCCCAGCATTTT | CASSQDRANQPQHF
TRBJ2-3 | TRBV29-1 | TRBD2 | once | TGCAGCGTGGCCTGGGGGGGACTAAACACAGATACGCAGTATTTT | CSVAWGGLNTDTQYF
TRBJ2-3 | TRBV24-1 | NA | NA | TGTGCCACCAGTGAAGCGGCAGGGGGGACAGATACGCAGTATTTT | CATSEAAGGTDTQYF
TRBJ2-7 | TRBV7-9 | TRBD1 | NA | TGTGCCAGCAGCTACGGGACAGGGGAAAGGTACGAGCAGTACTTC | CASSYGTGERYEQYF
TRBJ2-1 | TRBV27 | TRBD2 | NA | TGTGCCAGCAGTCACAATTTAGCGGGAGGGTCCTACAATGAGCAGTTCTTC | CASSHNLAGGSYNEQFF
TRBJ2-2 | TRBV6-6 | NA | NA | TGTGCCAGCAGCACCGGGACTAACACCGGGGAGCTGTTTTTT | CASSTGTNTGELFF
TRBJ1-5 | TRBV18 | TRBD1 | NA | TGTGCCAGCTCACCGACTTACAGGGGAGAGGGCCAGCCCCAGCATTTT | CASSPTYRGEGQPQHF
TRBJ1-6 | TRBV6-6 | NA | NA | TGTGCCAGCAGTCGCCTTCGCGGGGGCAGCCTAAATTCACCCCTCCACTTT | CASSRLRGGSLNSPLHF